One and the same sample provided the 31 T cell receptor beta chains below, sequenced in a study of post-analysis software for immune sequencing data. These receptors' antigens are unknown. The study's findings and limits: Included in a set of roughly five TRBV segments more frequent in patients than controls were TRBV5-6, TRBV5-1 and TRBV20-1.

The TCR beta cDNA libraries carried unique molecular identifiers. In TCRdb, the PCR reads were re-called with MiXCR into one record per CDR3 protein. The sample lists hundreds of thousands of distinct CDR3 sequences; about 32% were seen once. Sequenced material: blood. These receptor sequences come from a girl under 18 with multiple sclerosis.

This clonotype was observed a few times. V and J are TRBV5-1 and TRBJ2-2, with TRBD1 matching over 7 bases. The CDR3 covers 15 residues. The germline V gene encodes CDR1 SGHRS and CDR2 YFSETQ. Unmatched junction bases numbered 5, after V lost 4 bases and J lost 2 bases. CDR3 residues: CASSQDRTNTGELFF. The CDR3 nucleotides are TGCGCCAGCAGCCAGGACAGGACTAACACCGGGGAGCTGTTTTTT.

This clonotype was counted a few times. V is TRBV20-1 and J is TRBJ2-7, with D perhaps being TRBD1 or TRBD2 (5 bases each). With 6 bases removed from V and 1 base from J, the gap between germline ends came to 16 bases. The CDR3 covers 14 residues. Germline V gene data show CDR1 as DFQATT and CDR2 as SNEGSKA (reference sequence). CDR3 amino acids: CSALTGTGSYEQYF. Written as DNA, the CDR3 is TGCAGTGCCCTTACCGGGACCGGTTCCTACGAGCAGTACTTC.

The table lists this clonotype with a few counts. DNA for the CDR3: TGTGCCAGCAGCCAGGGACAAGCAGGTATCAATGAGCAGTTCTTC. Translated: CASSQGQAGINEQFF. This chain links TRBV6-4 with TRBJ2-1; possible D gene TRBD1, 6 bases. Germline loops: CDR1 MRHNA, CDR2 SNTAGT. The CDR3 sequence is 15 residues long. V gave up 6 bases and J gave up 6 bases, with 18 bases separating them.

The V call is TRBV28, the J call TRBJ2-4; 9 bases match TRBD1. This CDR3 has 17 amino acids. CDR1 MDHEN and CDR2 SYDVKM come from the germline V gene. The V segment lost 4 bases and the J segment 8 bases; nucleotides outside the gene matches: 15. DNA of the CDR3: TGTGCCAGCAGTTCCCCGGCGGCGGGACAGGGTAGGGACATTCAGTACTTC. Translation gives CASSSPAAGQGRDIQYF.

This clonotype was recorded many times. CDR3 DNA sequence: TGTGCCAGCAGTTACTCGAAGGGCCATGAGCAGTTCTTC. It encodes CASSYSKGHEQFF. The chain has TRBV6-5 and TRBJ2-1; D not resolved. The V gene's germline CDR1 is MNHEY and CDR2 SVGAGI. This CDR3 has 13 residues. The V end lost 0 bases, the J end lost 8 bases, and 8 bases lay between the germline ends.

The chain has TRBV29-1 and TRBJ2-7, with D maybe TRBD1 (6 bases). The CDR3 is 14 amino acids. The germline V gene has CDR1 SQVTM and CDR2 ANQGSEA. V gave up 3 bases and J gave up 7 bases, with 19 bases separating them. The CDR3 DNA reads as TGCAGCGTTGAGAGAGTGCAGGGGATAGGGGAGCAGTACTTC. The encoded protein is CSVERVQGIGEQYF.

The chain combines TRBV6-5 with TRBJ2-4; tentatively, D is TRBD1 or TRBD2 (5 bases each). The DNA end lines up better with TRBJ2-7; the J call may be wrong. CDR3 size: 15 residues. Germline V CDR1 and CDR2: MNHEY, SVGAGI. The CDR3 spells CASSGPQGVKGEQYF. CDR3 bases: TGTGCCAGCAGTGGCCCCCAGGGAGTTAAGGGCGAGCAGTACTTC.

This clonotype has ten or more counts. The chain carries TRBV6-4 and TRBJ2-3; the D gene could be TRBD1 or TRBD2 (5 bases each). Trimming left V 2 bases short and J 0 bases short, with 9 bases between. The germline V gene encodes CDR1 MRHNA and CDR2 SNTAGT. The CDR3 runs 15 residues. CDR3 in DNA: TGTGCCAGCAGTGACCGGGGACGGAGCACAGATACGCAGTATTTT. As protein: CASSDRGRSTDTQYF.

Here the CDR3 reads CSAVSAGLMNEQFF. In nucleotides, the CDR3 is TGCAGTGCTGTATCGGCGGGACTGATGAATGAGCAGTTCTTC. The genes are TRBV20-1 and TRBJ2-1; possible D gene TRBD2, 6 bases. The V gene lost 5 bases and the J gene lost 7 bases, with 18 bases spanning the gap. This CDR3 is 14 amino acids long. Germline CDR1 DFQATT, CDR2 SNEGSKA (reference sequence).

The chain joins TRBV7-2 to TRBJ2-1, with D perhaps TRBD1 (6 bases). The germline gives CDR1 SGHTA, CDR2 FQGNSA. The ends were cut back, 0 bases at V and 0 bases at J, with 21 bases in the middle. The CDR3 is 20 amino acids. The DNA for the CDR3 is TGTGCCAGCAGCTTAGCGGGCGGCAGGGGATCATTCGGCTCCTACAATGAGCAGTTCTTC. It encodes CASSLAGGRGSFGSYNEQFF.

As DNA, the CDR3 is TGCAGTGCTAGAGATCTTGGGAAAATCCCTTACAATGAGCAGTTCTTC. Amino acid sequence: CSARDLGKIPYNEQFF. The chain employs TRBV20-1 and TRBJ2-1; D unresolved. This CDR3 contains 16 residues. Trimming removed 0 bases at V and 4 bases at J, with 16 bases between. Germline CDR1 DFQATT, CDR2 SNEGSKA (reference sequence).

V usage is TRBV5-1 and J usage is TRBJ1-4; no firm D call. This CDR3 has 14 amino acids. V was clipped by 6 bases and J by 0 bases, with 9 bases between them. Germline loops: CDR1 SGHRS, CDR2 YFSETQ. CDR3 region: CASTDSATNEKLFF. CDR3 coding DNA: TGCGCCAGCACCGACTCCGCAACTAATGAAAAACTGTTTTTT.

The chain recombines TRBV3-1 with TRBJ1-2; perhaps TRBD1 as D (5 bases). From germline, CDR1 is LGHDT and CDR2 YNNKEL (reference sequence). V lost 4 bases and J lost 10, with 16 bases in between. The CDR3 spans 13 residues. The CDR3: CASSLPGRGDYTF. The CDR3 DNA reads TGTGCCAGCAGCCTGCCGGGACGAGGGGACTACACCTTC. The full variable domain, in which reference TRBV3-1 and TRBJ1-2 provide the parts outside the CDR3, is DTAVSQTPKYLVTQMGNDKSIKCEQNLGHDTMYWYKQDSKKFLKIMFSYNNKELIINETVPNRFSPKSPDKAHLNLHINSLELGDSAVYFCASSLPGRGDYTFGSGTRLTVV.

The chain combines TRBV6-5 with TRBJ1-4; D gene uncertain. The CDR3 sequence is 12 residues long. V shed 6 bases and J shed 4 bases, with 6 bases lying between them. Germline CDR1 MNHEY, CDR2 SVGAGI. CDR3 coding DNA: TGTGCCAGCAGACACCGTAATGAAAAACTGTTTTTT. This sequence encodes CASRHRNEKLFF.

The V and J genes are TRBV6-5 and TRBJ1-2, with D possibly matching TRBD1 (5 bases). Per the germline V gene, CDR1 is MNHEY and CDR2 is SVGAGI. This CDR3 region has 14 residues. V was shortened by 8 bases and J by 3 bases, with 16 bases between the two germline ends. The CDR3 nucleotides are TGTGCCAGCGCAAGCCCCCGGGACGACTATGGCTACACCTTC. It encodes CASASPRDDYGYTF.

This clonotype was observed many times. V usage is TRBV7-9 and J usage is TRBJ2-1; D is unresolved. CDR1 and CDR2 from the germline V gene are SEHNR and FQNEAQ (reference sequence). The CDR3 length is 13 residues. Trimming stripped 5 bases from V and 0 bases from J, with 5 bases between. The CDR3 DNA is TGTGCCAGCAGCCCGGACTCCTACAATGAGCAGTTCTTC. Translated, it gives CASSPDSYNEQFF. The full variable domain, completed using reference TRBV7-9 and TRBJ2-1, is DTGVSQNPRHKITKRGQNVTFRCDPISEHNRLYWYRQTLGQGPEFLTYFQNEAQLEKSRLLSDRFSAERPKGSFSTLEIQRTEQGDSAMYLCASSPDSYNEQFFGPGTRLTVL.

The chain links TRBV28 to TRBJ2-4; no reliable D call. Germline CDR1 MDHEN, CDR2 SYDVKM. Trimming stripped 3 bases from V and 0 bases from J, with 12 bases between. The CDR3 runs to 16 residues. CDR3 sequence reads: CASSFGQYLAKNIQYF. CDR3 DNA sequence: TGTGCCAGCAGTTTTGGTCAGTACTTAGCCAAAAACATTCAGTACTTC.

With regard to this clonotype: At one end the junction does not follow the germline gene, possibly because of a read error. V usage is TRBV29-1 and J usage is TRBJ2-5; unclear D gene. Germline CDR1 is SQVTM and CDR2 is ANQGSEA. This CDR3 is built from 13 residues. The CDR3 region is CGVGILYQETQYF. The CDR3, as DNA: TGCGGCGTTGGGATCCTCTACCAAGAGACCCAGTACTTC.

The chain has TRBV28 and TRBJ1-1; D possibly corresponds to TRBD1 (5 bases). Germline CDR1 reads MDHEN; CDR2 reads SYDVKM. The V end lost 6 bases, the J end lost 1 base, and 12 bases lay between the germline ends. CDR3 length equals 14 residues. The DNA for the CDR3 is TGTGCCAGCAGGCGGGGACGGAGGAACACTGAAGCTTTCTTT. Translated, it gives CASRRGRRNTEAFF.

The V gene is TRBV29-1, the J gene TRBJ1-2; 9 bases match TRBD1. The CDR3 sequence is 15 residues long. The ends lost 3 bases at V and 4 bases at J; junction bases unmatched: 9. Germline assignment: CDR1 SQVTM and CDR2 ANQGSEA. The CDR3 sequence is CSVDPRQGGIYGYTF. The CDR3, as DNA: TGCAGCGTTGATCCGAGACAGGGGGGTATCTATGGCTACACCTTC.

This clonotype has just a few counts. This chain connects TRBV29-1 to TRBJ2-1; D remains ambiguous. Germline V gene lookup returns CDR1 SQVTM and CDR2 ANQGSEA. V was pared by 0 bases and J by 9 bases, with 15 bases between. The CDR3 contains 14 residues. CDR3 coding DNA: TGCAGCGTTGAAGAAGGGTTCCTGGGAAGTGAGCAGTTCTTC. Translated: CSVEEGFLGSEQFF.

This chain links TRBV7-8 with TRBJ1-2; possible D gene TRBD1, 6 bases. The CDR3 runs 15 residues. Germline CDR1 and CDR2: SGHVS and FQNEAQ. V was cut by 8 bases and J by 2 bases, with 18 bases left in between. This CDR3 reads CASRPQGRGNYGYTF. The CDR3 nucleotides are TGTGCCAGCCGACCGCAGGGGCGGGGCAACTATGGCTACACCTTC.

This clonotype was picked up a small number of times. The rearrangement links TRBV29-1 to TRBJ1-4, with D possibly matching TRBD1 (6 bases). The germline gives CDR1 SQVTM, CDR2 ANQGSEA. This CDR3 contains 13 residues. V was cut by 8 bases and J by 7 bases, with 17 bases left in between. This CDR3 reads CSYVGGQREKLFF. The CDR3 DNA sequence: TGCAGCTATGTAGGGGGGCAACGTGAAAAACTGTTTTTT.

This clonotype appeared a few times. The chain links TRBV27 to TRBJ1-5; D is unclear. Looked up from germline, CDR1 is MNHEY and CDR2 is SMNVEV (reference sequence). CDR3 size: 13 residues. The V end lost 3 bases, the J end lost 7 bases, and 10 bases lay between the germline ends. CDR3 in DNA: TGTGCCAGCAGTTTGGAGTTAAGGCAGCCCCAGCATTTT. Residues: CASSLELRQPQHF.

This clonotype was picked up a small number of times. V and J are TRBV12-3 or TRBV12-4 and TRBJ2-5, with 11 bases identical to TRBD2. This CDR3 is built from 15 residues. V gave up 8 bases and J gave up 2 bases; unmatched junction bases: 7. For the CDR3, the DNA is TGTGCCAGCGGACTTCTAGCGGGGGGACAAGAGACCCAGTACTTC. Amino acids: CASGLLAGGQETQYF.

This clonotype was seen only a few times. The rearrangement links TRBV18 to TRBJ2-1; 12 bases align to TRBD2. CDR1 is KGHSH and CDR2 is LQKENI in the germline V gene. After removal of 2 bases from V and 0 bases from J, the junction contained 5 bases not matched to a gene. The CDR3 consists of 18 residues. The CDR3 coding sequence is TGTGCCAGCTCACCAGCGACTAGCGGGAGAAGCTCCTACAATGAGCAGTTCTTC. Its protein product is CASSPATSGRSSYNEQFF.

This clonotype has only a few counts. This sequence joins TRBV4-1 and TRBJ1-4, with a tentative D call TRBD1 (6 bases). The germline gives CDR1 MGHRA, CDR2 YSYEKL. This CDR3 is built from 16 residues. The V gene lost 3 bases and the J gene lost 3 bases, with 14 bases spanning the gap. The CDR3 here is CASSHRGQPANEKLFF. The CDR3, as DNA: TGCGCCAGCAGCCACCGTGGACAGCCCGCTAATGAAAAACTGTTTTTT.

The chain links TRBV4-3 to TRBJ2-7; the D is unclear. The closer fit of TRBJ2-5 to the DNA end suggests the J call may be wrong. CDR1 and CDR2 from the germline V gene are LGHNA and YSLEER. The CDR3 has 14 residues. CDR3 amino acids: CASSQVVASETQYF. As DNA, the CDR3 is TGCGCCAGCAGCCAAGTCGTTGCGTCTGAGACCCAGTACTTC.

The V and J genes are TRBV7-2 and TRBJ2-3; TRBD1 is a possible D gene (6 bases). Germline values: CDR1 SGHTA, CDR2 FQGNSA. The V end lost 6 bases, the J end lost 6 bases, and 19 bases lay between the germline ends. The CDR3 contains 15 residues. The CDR3 DNA is TGTGCCAGCAGTTTGGCAGGGGCGGTAGAGGATACGCAGTATTTT. Translated, it gives CASSLAGAVEDTQYF.

This clonotype came up a few times. This chain uses TRBV12-3 or TRBV12-4 with TRBJ1-4, with D unclear. V was cut by 3 bases and J by 5 bases, with 19 bases left in between. This CDR3 is built from 17 residues. In nucleotides, the CDR3 is TGTGCCAGCAGTTTTATGCCCGCCGGCACGGGCAATGAAAAACTGTTTTTT. Its translation is CASSFMPAGTGNEKLFF.

The chain recombines TRBV20-1 with TRBJ2-5; 7 bases map to TRBD1. Trimming at V came to 1 base and at J to 2 bases, leaving 16 bases not matched to a gene. The CDR3 has 18 amino acids. The germline V gene has CDR1 DFQATT and CDR2 SNEGSKA (reference sequence). Written as DNA, the CDR3 is TGCAGTGCTAGAGTAGGGGCATGGACAGGCGACTATCAAGAGACCCAGTACTTC. It codes for CSARVGAWTGDYQETQYF.